This T cell receptor (beta chain) was recorded in a study of vaccination effects on CD4 cells after COVID-19. Across the whole study: Of the BNT162b2 and mRNA-1273 vaccines, participants received two doses of one or the other.

TCRdb keeps only in-frame clones here, not all; method: immunoSEQ multiplex PCR. The sample records 45,000 or so clones, 74% being singletons. CD4+ T cells were isolated after approximately 10 days of culture. The CDR3 totals 15 residues. Germline V gene data show CDR1 as SGHNT and CDR2 as YENEEA. V was trimmed by 5 bases and J by 7 bases, leaving 18 bases between them. Findings of the study overall: Clones that were induced by infection or by vaccine showed marked contraction late after vaccination.

In this sample, this clone turned up a few times. Its antigen is unknown. The clonotype originates from a human donor who had a prior SARS-CoV-2 infection. This material consisted of CD4+ T cells from PBMCs cultured without peptide, taken before COVID-19 vaccination. V is TRBV11-3 and J is TRBJ2-1, with a weak D call TRBD1 (6 bases). The CDR3 loop reads CASSPGETGRNEQFF. The CDR3 DNA follows: TGTGCCAGCAGCCCCGGGGAAACAGGGCGGAATGAGCAGTTCTTC.